The 4 T cell receptor beta chains given below trace back to one sample, sequenced in a study of T cell repertoires in cytomegalovirus infection. MiXCR was run by TCRdb on the reads, yielding one entry per CDR3 protein. Of hundreds of thousands of distinct CDR3 sequences detected, 8% to 10% appear once; the ten largest clones hold roughly 4%. The material sequenced was PBMCs. These receptors were obtained from a human donor in good health (CMV status not recorded). Some clones in this sample may be carry-over from other donors' samples.

This clonotype was counted a few times. This rearrangement joins TRBV27 to TRBJ1-6; D remains unclear. Germline loops: CDR1 MNHEY, CDR2 SMNVEV (reference sequence). V dropped 7 bases and J dropped 4 bases, with 14 bases sitting between them. The CDR3 runs to 15 residues. The CDR3 sequence is CASTKITGYNSPLHF. CDR3 in DNA: TGTGCCAGCACAAAGATTACGGGATATAATTCACCCCTCCACTTT.

This clonotype has just a few counts. The chain joins TRBV29-1 to TRBJ2-5; D remains unclear. CDR1 is SQVTM and CDR2 is ANQGSEA in the germline V gene. V was shortened by 7 bases and J by 7 bases, with 13 bases between the two germline ends. The CDR3 is 11 amino acids. The CDR3 DNA reads as TGCAGCGATAAATATGGCTCGACCCAGTACTTC. This gives the protein CSDKYGSTQYF. The whole variable domain, filled in from reference TRBV29-1 and TRBJ2-5, reads SAVISQKPSRDICQRGTSLTIQCQVDSQVTMMFWYRQQPGQSLTLIATANQGSEATYESGFVIDKFPISRPNLTFSTLTVSNMSPEDSSIYLCSDKYGSTQYFGPGTRLLVL.

This chain connects TRBV25-1 to TRBJ1-2; D gene uncertain. The CDR3 loop spans 12 amino acids. V was clipped by 6 bases and J by 5 bases, with 10 bases between them. Germline V gene data show CDR1 as MGHDK and CDR2 as SYGVNS. CDR3 DNA: TGTGCCAGCAGCTCCAAGTTATATGGCTACACCTTC. It translates to CASSSKLYGYTF.

The chain links TRBV19 to TRBJ2-7, with a tentative D call TRBD1 (5 bases). Trimming shortened V by 1 base and J by 11 bases, and 15 bases separated the two germline ends. CDR3 length: 13 amino acids. Per germline, CDR1 LNHDA and CDR2 SQIVND (reference sequence). The CDR3 protein is CASSIGRPGLEYF. In DNA form, the CDR3 reads TGTGCCAGTAGTATAGGCCGTCCAGGGTTGGAGTACTTC.